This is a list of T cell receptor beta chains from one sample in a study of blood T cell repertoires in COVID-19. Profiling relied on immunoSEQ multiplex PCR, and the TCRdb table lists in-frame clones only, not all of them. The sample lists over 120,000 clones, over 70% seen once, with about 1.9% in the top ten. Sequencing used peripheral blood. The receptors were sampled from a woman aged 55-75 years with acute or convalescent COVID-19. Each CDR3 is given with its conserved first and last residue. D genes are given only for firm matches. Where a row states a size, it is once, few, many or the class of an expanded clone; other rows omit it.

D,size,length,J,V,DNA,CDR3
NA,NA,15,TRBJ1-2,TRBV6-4,TGTGCCAGCAGTGACTCATCCGGGAAATTCTATGGCTACACCTTC,CASSDSSGKFYGYTF
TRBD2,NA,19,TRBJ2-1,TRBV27,TGTGCCAGCAGTTTCATCGGGGGGCGTGGAGCGGGAGGTCGGAATGAGCAGTTCTTC,CASSFIGGRGAGGRNEQFF
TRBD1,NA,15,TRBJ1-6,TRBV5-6,TGTGCCAGCAGCTTGAGGACAGGGCGAAATTCACCCCTCCACTTT,CASSLRTGRNSPLHF
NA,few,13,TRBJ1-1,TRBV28,TGTGCCAGCAGTTTACGGGGAGACACTGAAGCTTTCTTT,CASSLRGDTEAFF
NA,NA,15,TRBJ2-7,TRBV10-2,TGCGCCAGCAGTGACGTCCTCACTCTCTCCTACGAGCAGTACTTC,CASSDVLTLSYEQYF
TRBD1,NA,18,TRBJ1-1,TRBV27,TGTGCCAGCAGTTTATTGAGGGGCCGGCCCGGACAGGGGACTGAAGCTTTCTTT,CASSLLRGRPGQGTEAFF
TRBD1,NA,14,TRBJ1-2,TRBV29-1,TGCAGCGTTGACCGGACAGGGGGCGCCGGGGGCTACACCTTC,CSVDRTGGAGGYTF
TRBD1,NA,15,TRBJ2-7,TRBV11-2,TGTGCCAGCAGCTGGGAACAGGGGATGTTATACGAGCAGTACTTC,CASSWEQGMLYEQYF
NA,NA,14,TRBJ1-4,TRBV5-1,TGCGCCAGCAGCTTACTAATAGATGATGAAAAACTGTTTTTT,CASSLLIDDEKLFF
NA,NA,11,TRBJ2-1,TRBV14,TGTGCCAGCAGCTTCGGAGGTGAGCAGTTCTTC,CASSFGGEQFF
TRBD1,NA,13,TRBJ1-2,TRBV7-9,TGTGCCAGCAGTCCCGGGACAGGCTATGGCTACACCTTC,CASSPGTGYGYTF
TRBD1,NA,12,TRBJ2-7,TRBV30,TGTGCCTGGAGTGCAGGGGGCTACGAGCAGTACTTC,CAWSAGGYEQYF
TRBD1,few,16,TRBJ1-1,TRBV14,TGTGCCAGCAGCCAAGAGGGACAGGGGGCGGTCACTGAAGCTTTCTTT,CASSQEGQGAVTEAFF
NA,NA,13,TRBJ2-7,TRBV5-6,TGTGCCAGCAGGATAGCGGATTCCTACGAGCAGTACTTC,CASRIADSYEQYF
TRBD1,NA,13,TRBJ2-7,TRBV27,TGTGCCAGCAGTTCTACAGGGGGCTACGAGCAGTACTTC,CASSSTGGYEQYF
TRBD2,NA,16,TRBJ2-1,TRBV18,TGTGCCAGCTCACCACCGAATAGCGGGGCGAGGGATGAGCAGTTCTTC,CASSPPNSGARDEQFF
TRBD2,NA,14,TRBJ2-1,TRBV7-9,TGTGCCAGCAGCTTATCCGGGGGGAACAATGAGCAGTTCTTC,CASSLSGGNNEQFF
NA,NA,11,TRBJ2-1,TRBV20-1,TGCAGTCTCCGGACAAACAATGAGCAGTTCTTC,CSLRTNNEQFF
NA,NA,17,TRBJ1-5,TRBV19,TGTGCCAGTAGTATGTTCTTCTCGACAAGTAGCAATCAGCCCCAGCATTTT,CASSMFFSTSSNQPQHF
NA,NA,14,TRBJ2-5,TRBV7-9,TGTGCCAGCAGCCGGGACATCCTGCGGGAGACCCAGTACTTC,CASSRDILRETQYF
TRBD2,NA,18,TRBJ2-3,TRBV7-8,TGTGCCAGCAGCGGAAGGGGCGGGAGGGCCAGGTACACAGATACGCAGTATTTT,CASSGRGGRARYTDTQYF
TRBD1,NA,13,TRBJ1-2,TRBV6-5,TGTGCCAGTCGGACAGGGGTTAACTATGGCTACACCTTC,CASRTGVNYGYTF
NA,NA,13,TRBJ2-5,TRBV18,TGTGCCAGCTCACCTCCCGGGTTAGAGACCCAGTACTTC,CASSPPGLETQYF
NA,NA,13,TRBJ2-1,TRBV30,TGTGCCTGTGCAGCGGAGGCCTACAATGAGCAGTTCTTC,CACAAEAYNEQFF
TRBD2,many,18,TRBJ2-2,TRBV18,TGTGCCAGCTCACCACTCGGCCTAGCGGGCGGTACCACCGGGGAGCTGTTTTTT,CASSPLGLAGGTTGELFF
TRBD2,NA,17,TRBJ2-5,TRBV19,TGTGCCAGTAGTACCTTGACTAGCGGGAGAAACCAAGAGACCCAGTACTTC,CASSTLTSGRNQETQYF
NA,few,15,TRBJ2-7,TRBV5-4,TGTGCCAGCAGCTTTTCTGTCAGGGACTCCTACGAGCAGTACTTC,CASSFSVRDSYEQYF
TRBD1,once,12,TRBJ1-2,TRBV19,TGTGCCAGTAGGACAGGGCTGTATGGCTACACCTTC,CASRTGLYGYTF
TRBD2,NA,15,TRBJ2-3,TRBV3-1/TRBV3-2,TGTGCCAGCAGTGAACCTAGCGGGAGCACAGATACGCAGTATTTT,CASSEPSGSTDTQYF
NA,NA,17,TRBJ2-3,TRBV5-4,TGTGCCACCCAGCCTTTCCGCGCGGGGGCTAGCACAGATACGCAGTATTTT,CATQPFRAGASTDTQYF
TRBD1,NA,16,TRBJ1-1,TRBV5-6,TGTGCCAGCAGTGGGACAGGGGCATTATGGTACACTGAAGCTTTCTTT,CASSGTGALWYTEAFF
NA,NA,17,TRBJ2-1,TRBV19,TGTGCCAGCACCCCTTCCACCCTCTCTATAGCGCGCAATGAGCAGTTCTTC,CASTPSTLSIARNEQFF
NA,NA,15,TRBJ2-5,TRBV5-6,TGTGCCAGCAGCCGACGACAGCCGTACCAAGAGACCCAGTACTTC,CASSRRQPYQETQYF
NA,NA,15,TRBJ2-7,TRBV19,TGTGCCAGTAGTATCGCCGGGACTCCAAACTACGAGCAGTACTTC,CASSIAGTPNYEQYF
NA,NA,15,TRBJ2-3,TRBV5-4,TGTGCCAGCAGCTTTGTCGACACTAGCACAGATACGCAGTATTTT,CASSFVDTSTDTQYF
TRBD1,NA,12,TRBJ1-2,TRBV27,TGTGCCAGCAGGACAGGGGGCGATGGCTACACCTTC,CASRTGGDGYTF
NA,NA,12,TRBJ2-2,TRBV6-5,TGTGCCAGCAGCCTCCCCACCGGGGAGCTGTTTTTT,CASSLPTGELFF
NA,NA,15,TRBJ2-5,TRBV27,TGTGCCAGCAGTACAGGGGGGGGGATCGGGGAGACCCAGTACTTC,CASSTGGGIGETQYF
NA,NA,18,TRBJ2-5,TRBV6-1,TGTGCCAGCAGTGAATCGACACCTTTTCTTCGTATCAAAGAGACCCAGTACTTC,CASSESTPFLRIKETQYF
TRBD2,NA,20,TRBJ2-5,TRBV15,TGTGCCACCAGCAGAGAGGAGGGTATCCTAGCGGGAGGGGGGGCGGAGACCCAGTACTTC,CATSREEGILAGGGAETQYF
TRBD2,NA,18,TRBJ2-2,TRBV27,TGTGCCAGCAGTTTATTGGGACTAGCGGGAATAGGCGCCGGGGAGCTGTTTTTT,CASSLLGLAGIGAGELFF
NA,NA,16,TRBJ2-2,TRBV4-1,TGCGCCAGCAGCCAATCCGGGAACCCGAACACCGGGGAGCTGTTTTTT,CASSQSGNPNTGELFF
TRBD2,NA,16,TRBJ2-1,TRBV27,TGTGCCAGCAGTTTCCCCCTAGCGGGAGGGTACAATGAGCAGTTCTTC,CASSFPLAGGYNEQFF
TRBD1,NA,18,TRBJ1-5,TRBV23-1,TGCGCCAGCAGTCAAGGGACAGGCCGCGCCTACGAGGGACAGCCCCAGCATTTT,CASSQGTGRAYEGQPQHF
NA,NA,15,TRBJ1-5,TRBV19,TGTGCCAGTAGTATAGCGGGTTCGGGCAATCAGCCCCAGCATTTT,CASSIAGSGNQPQHF
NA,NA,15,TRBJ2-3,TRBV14,TGTGCCAGCAGCCAAGAATACGGGAGTAGGTATACGCAGTATTTT,CASSQEYGSRYTQYF
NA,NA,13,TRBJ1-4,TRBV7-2,TGTGCCAGCAGCCGCGAACTGAGGGAAAAACTGTTTTTT,CASSRELREKLFF
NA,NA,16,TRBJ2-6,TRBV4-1,TGCGCCAGCAGCCAACCGGGAGTCTCTGGGGCCAACGTCCTGACTTTC,CASSQPGVSGANVLTF
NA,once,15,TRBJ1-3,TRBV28,TGTGCCAGCACAGTTTACGGGTTACGTGGAAACACCATATATTTT,CASTVYGLRGNTIYF
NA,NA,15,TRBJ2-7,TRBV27,TGTGCCAGCAGTTTAATGAGGCTCAGCTCCTACGAGCAGTACTTC,CASSLMRLSSYEQYF
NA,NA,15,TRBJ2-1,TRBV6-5,TGTGCCAGCAGTTACACGGGGGGCCCCTACAATGAGCAGTTCTTC,CASSYTGGPYNEQFF
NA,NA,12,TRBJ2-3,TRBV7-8,TGTGCCAGCAGCCTTCTAACAGATACGCAGTATTTT,CASSLLTDTQYF
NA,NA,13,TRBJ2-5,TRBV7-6,TGTGCCAGCAGCTCCCCTGGGGGGGAGACCCAGTACTTC,CASSSPGGETQYF
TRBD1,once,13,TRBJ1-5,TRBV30,TGTGCCTGGAGTGTAAAGGGGGCTGGGCCCCAGCATTTT,CAWSVKGAGPQHF
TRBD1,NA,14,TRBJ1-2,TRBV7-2,TGTGCCAGCAGCCCGGACAGGGAATACTATAGCTACACCTTC,CASSPDREYYSYTF
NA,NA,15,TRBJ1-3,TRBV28,TGTGCCAGCAGTGCATTACAGGGTTATGGAAACACCATATATTTT,CASSALQGYGNTIYF
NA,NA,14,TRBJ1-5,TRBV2,TGTGCCAGCAGGAGAGACGGCGACTTTCAGCCCCAGCATTTT,CASRRDGDFQPQHF